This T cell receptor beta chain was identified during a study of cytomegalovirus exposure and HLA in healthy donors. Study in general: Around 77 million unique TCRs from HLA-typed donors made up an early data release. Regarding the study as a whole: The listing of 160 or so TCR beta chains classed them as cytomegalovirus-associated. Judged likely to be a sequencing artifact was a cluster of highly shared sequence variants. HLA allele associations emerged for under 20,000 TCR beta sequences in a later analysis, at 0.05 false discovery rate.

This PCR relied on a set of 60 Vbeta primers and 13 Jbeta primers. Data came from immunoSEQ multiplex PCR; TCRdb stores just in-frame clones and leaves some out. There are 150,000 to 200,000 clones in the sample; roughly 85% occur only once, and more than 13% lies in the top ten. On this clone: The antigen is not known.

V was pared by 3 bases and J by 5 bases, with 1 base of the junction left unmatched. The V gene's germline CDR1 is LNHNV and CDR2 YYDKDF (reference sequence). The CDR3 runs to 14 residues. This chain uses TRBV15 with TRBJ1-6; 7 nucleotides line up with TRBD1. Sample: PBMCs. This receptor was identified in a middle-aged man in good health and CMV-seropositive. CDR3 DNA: TGTGCCACCAGCAGGGACAGGAATAATTCACCCCTCCACTTT. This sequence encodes CATSRDRNNSPLHF.